The rows below give T cell receptor beta chains drawn from one sample of a study of neurological immune-mediated disorders. Via MiXCR, TCRdb re-called the 5' RACE reads, giving one row per CDR3 protein. The data show approximately 25,000 distinct CDR3 sequences, around 21% seen once. The sequenced material came from PBMCs. The origin of the receptors is a woman aged 55-75 years in good health. The CDR3 runs from the conserved cysteine through the conserved F or W. The D gene is left open where the match is weak. Part of the rows lack a size; the others show once, few, many or a class for expanded clones.

J: TRBJ2-5; size: -; D: TRBD2; V: TRBV29-1; CDR3: CSFAGTSGQETQYF; DNA: TGCAGCTTCGCCGGGACTAGCGGTCAAGAGACCCAGTACTTC
J: TRBJ2-7; size: many; D: TRBD2; V: TRBV5-1; CDR3: CASSPTSGSNEQYF; DNA: TGCGCCAGCAGCCCCACTAGCGGGAGTAACGAGCAGTACTTC
J: TRBJ2-7; size: many; D: -; V: TRBV5-1; CDR3: CASSGNTGTVLEQYF; DNA: TGCGCCAGCAGCGGGAACACCGGGACGGTTCTCGAGCAGTACTTC
J: TRBJ1-5; size: many; D: -; V: TRBV6-6; CDR3: CASSTQGFNQPQHF; DNA: TGTGCCAGCAGTACCCAGGGGTTCAATCAGCCCCAGCATTTT
J: TRBJ2-4; size: -; D: TRBD1; V: TRBV7-9; CDR3: CASSLEGQGLPMNIQYF; DNA: TGTGCCAGCAGCTTAGAGGGACAGGGGCTACCTATGAACATTCAGTACTTC
J: TRBJ1-4; size: few; D: -; V: TRBV12-3/TRBV12-4; CDR3: CASGKPSFEKLFF; DNA: TGTGCCAGCGGGAAGCCATCGTTTGAAAAACTGTTTTTT
J: TRBJ2-4; size: many; D: -; V: TRBV25-1; CDR3: CASSESGTAKNIQYF; DNA: TGTGCCAGCAGTGAATCGGGCACGGCCAAAAACATTCAGTACTTC
J: TRBJ2-2; size: many; D: -; V: TRBV7-3; CDR3: CASSLNNPSNTGELFF; DNA: TGTGCCAGCAGCTTAAATAATCCCTCGAACACCGGGGAGCTGTTTTTT
J: TRBJ1-6; size: many; D: TRBD1; V: TRBV20-1; CDR3: CSAGDRGSPLHF; DNA: TGCAGTGCGGGGGACAGGGGATCACCCCTCCACTTT
J: TRBJ2-7; size: many; D: -; V: TRBV14; CDR3: CASSQDSAEQYF; DNA: TGTGCCAGCAGCCAAGATTCAGCCGAGCAGTACTTC
J: TRBJ2-1; size: many; D: -; V: TRBV27; CDR3: CASSSLSGGALALADEQFF; DNA: TGTGCCAGCAGTTCCCTATCAGGGGGCGCGTTGGCCCTAGCGGATGAGCAGTTCTTC
J: TRBJ2-5; size: many; D: -; V: TRBV5-1; CDR3: CASSPSRGAGVEQTQYF; DNA: TGCGCCAGCAGCCCCTCAAGGGGGGCAGGGGTAGAACAGACCCAGTACTTC
J: TRBJ2-7; size: few; D: TRBD1; V: TRBV28; CDR3: CASLLDRGYEQYF; DNA: TGTGCCAGTCTCTTGGACAGGGGATACGAGCAGTACTTC
J: TRBJ1-1; size: -; D: -; V: TRBV28; CDR3: CASSLEGSATEAFF; DNA: TGTGCCAGCAGTTTAGAAGGTTCGGCCACTGAAGCTTTCTTT
J: TRBJ2-1; size: many; D: -; V: TRBV7-2; CDR3: CASSSLNEQFF; DNA: TGTGCCAGCAGCTCCCTTAATGAGCAGTTCTTC
J: TRBJ2-1; size: -; D: TRBD2; V: TRBV5-1; CDR3: CASPQLAAEWCEQFF; DNA: TGCGCCAGCCCCCAACTAGCGGCGGAGTGGTGTGAGCAGTTCTTC
J: TRBJ1-1; size: many; D: -; V: TRBV4-2; CDR3: CASSQDLEGMNTEAFF; DNA: TGTGCCAGCAGCCAAGATCTGGAGGGGATGAACACTGAAGCTTTCTTT
J: TRBJ1-6; size: many; D: TRBD1; V: TRBV3-1; CDR3: CASSQVGQGNSPLHF; DNA: TGTGCCAGCAGCCAAGTGGGACAGGGGAATTCACCCCTCCACTTT
J: TRBJ1-3; size: many; D: -; V: TRBV5-1; CDR3: CASSLGTDSGNTIYF; DNA: TGCGCCAGCAGCTTGGGGACAGACTCTGGAAACACCATATATTTT
J: TRBJ2-5; size: many; D: -; V: TRBV9; CDR3: CASSVGRTREETQYF; DNA: TGTGCCAGCAGCGTTGGGAGGACAAGAGAAGAGACCCAGTACTTC
J: TRBJ2-1; size: many; D: TRBD2; V: TRBV20-1; CDR3: CSARSASGSGRHEQFF; DNA: TGCAGTGCTAGATCCGCTAGCGGGAGTGGTAGGCATGAGCAGTTCTTC
J: TRBJ1-3; size: many; D: -; V: TRBV5-1; CDR3: CASSLEGPLDTIYF; DNA: TGCGCCAGCAGCCTGGAGGGACCGCTGGACACCATATATTTT
J: TRBJ1-1; size: many; D: -; V: TRBV29-1; CDR3: CSATHGGSFTEAFF; DNA: TGCAGCGCTACCCACGGGGGGAGTTTCACTGAAGCTTTCTTT
J: TRBJ2-1; size: -; D: TRBD2; V: TRBV5-1; CDR3: CASSPMRGLSGGGWNEQFF; DNA: TGCGCCAGCAGCCCCATGCGGGGACTATCGGGAGGAGGTTGGAATGAGCAGTTCTTC
J: TRBJ2-1; size: few; D: TRBD2; V: TRBV12-3/TRBV12-4; CDR3: CASAVSSGSYNEQFF; DNA: TGTGCCAGCGCCGTTTCTAGCGGGAGCTACAATGAGCAGTTCTTC
J: TRBJ2-5; size: many; D: -; V: TRBV5-1; CDR3: CASSLAPKREQETQYF; DNA: TGCGCCAGCAGCTTGGCCCCCAAACGTGAGCAAGAGACCCAGTACTTC
J: TRBJ2-7; size: many; D: TRBD2; V: TRBV28; CDR3: CASSRTGTSGTSYEQYF; DNA: TGTGCCAGCAGCCGAACCGGGACTAGCGGAACATCCTACGAGCAGTACTTC
J: TRBJ2-3; size: many; D: -; V: TRBV5-1; CDR3: CASSRRNGGQADTQYF; DNA: TGCGCCAGCAGCCGAAGGAACGGGGGCCAGGCAGATACGCAGTATTTT
J: TRBJ2-5; size: many; D: -; V: TRBV18; CDR3: CASSYGIQETQYF; DNA: TGTGCCAGCTCCTACGGGATTCAAGAGACCCAGTACTTC
J: TRBJ2-1; size: many; D: -; V: TRBV20-1; CDR3: CSARNNEQFF; DNA: TGCAGTGCACGGAACAATGAGCAGTTCTTC
J: TRBJ2-5; size: many; D: -; V: TRBV20-1; CDR3: CSARDFGSSGETQYF; DNA: TGCAGTGCTAGAGATTTTGGATCATCGGGAGAGACCCAGTACTTC
J: TRBJ1-5; size: many; D: -; V: TRBV5-8; CDR3: CASSLWDQPQHF; DNA: TGTGCCAGCAGCTTATGGGATCAGCCCCAGCATTTT
J: TRBJ1-2; size: -; D: TRBD1; V: TRBV7-2; CDR3: CASSLYHHSGQGAGYTF; DNA: TGTGCCAGCAGCTTGTACCACCATTCGGGACAGGGGGCGGGCTACACCTTC
J: TRBJ2-2; size: medium-sized; D: -; V: TRBV9; CDR3: CASSVEVKNTGELFF; DNA: TGTGCCAGCAGCGTAGAAGTCAAGAACACCGGGGAGCTGTTTTTT
J: TRBJ1-6; size: many; D: TRBD1; V: TRBV6-2/TRBV6-3; CDR3: CASSTDRGLPSSPLHF; DNA: TGTGCCAGCAGTACCGACAGGGGCCTACCATCTTCACCCCTCCACTTT
J: TRBJ1-1; size: many; D: -; V: TRBV4-1; CDR3: CASSQTGTNTEAFF; DNA: TGCGCCAGCAGCCAAACCGGAACAAACACTGAAGCTTTCTTT
J: TRBJ2-3; size: many; D: TRBD2; V: TRBV24-1; CDR3: CATSDFWVAGGTDTQYF; DNA: TGTGCCACCAGTGATTTCTGGGTAGCGGGAGGAACAGATACGCAGTATTTT
J: TRBJ2-1; size: many; D: TRBD2; V: TRBV7-2; CDR3: CASSLDLAGGLNEQFF; DNA: TGTGCCAGCAGCTTAGATTTAGCGGGGGGGCTCAATGAGCAGTTCTTC